This TCR beta chain is drawn from a study of monozygotic twins with inflammatory bowel disease. TCRdb re-called the 5' RACE reads, yielding one record per CDR3 amino acid sequence without DNA. This listing includes about 300,000 distinct CDR3 sequences. The CDR3 spans 11 residues. The germline V gene has CDR1 DFQATT and CDR2 SNEGSKA (reference sequence). The V and J genes are TRBV20-1 and TRBJ2-2. This receptor was identified in a human donor with ulcerative colitis or Crohn's disease, or a healthy co-twin of an affected twin (not recorded which). The material sequenced was blood. The CDR3 sequence: CSARDTGELFF.